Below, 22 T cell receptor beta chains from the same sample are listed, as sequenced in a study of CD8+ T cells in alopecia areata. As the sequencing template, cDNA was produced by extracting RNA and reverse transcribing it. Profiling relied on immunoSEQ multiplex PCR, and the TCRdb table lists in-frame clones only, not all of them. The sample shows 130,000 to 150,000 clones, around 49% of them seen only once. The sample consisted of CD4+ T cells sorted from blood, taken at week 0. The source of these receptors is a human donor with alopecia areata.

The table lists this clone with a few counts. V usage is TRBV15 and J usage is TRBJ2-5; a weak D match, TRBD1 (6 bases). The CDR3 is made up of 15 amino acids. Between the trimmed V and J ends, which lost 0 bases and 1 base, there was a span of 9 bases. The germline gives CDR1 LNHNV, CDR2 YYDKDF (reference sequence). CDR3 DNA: TGTGCCACCAGCAGAGATCGGGACACCCAAGAGACCCAGTACTTC. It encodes CATSRDRDTQETQYF.

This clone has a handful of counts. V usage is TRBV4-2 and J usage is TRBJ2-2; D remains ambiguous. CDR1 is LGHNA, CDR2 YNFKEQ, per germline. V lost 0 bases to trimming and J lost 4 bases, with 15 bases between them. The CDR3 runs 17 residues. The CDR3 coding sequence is TGTGCCAGCAGCCAAGATTCAGATAGGGCGACCACCGGGGAGCTGTTTTTT. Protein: CASSQDSDRATTGELFF.

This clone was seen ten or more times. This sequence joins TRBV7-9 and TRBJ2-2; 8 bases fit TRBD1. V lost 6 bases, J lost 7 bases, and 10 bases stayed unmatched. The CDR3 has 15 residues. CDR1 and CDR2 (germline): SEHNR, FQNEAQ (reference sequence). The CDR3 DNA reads TGTGCCAGCAGTACGGACAGGGACCTATACGGGGAGCTGTTTTTT. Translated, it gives CASSTDRDLYGELFF.

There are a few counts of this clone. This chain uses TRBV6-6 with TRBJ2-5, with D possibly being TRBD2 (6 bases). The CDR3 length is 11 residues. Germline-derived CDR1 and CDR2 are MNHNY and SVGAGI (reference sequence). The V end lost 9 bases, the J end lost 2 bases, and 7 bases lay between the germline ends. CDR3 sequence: CASRGQETQYF. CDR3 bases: TGTGCCAGTCGGGGGCAAGAGACCCAGTACTTC.

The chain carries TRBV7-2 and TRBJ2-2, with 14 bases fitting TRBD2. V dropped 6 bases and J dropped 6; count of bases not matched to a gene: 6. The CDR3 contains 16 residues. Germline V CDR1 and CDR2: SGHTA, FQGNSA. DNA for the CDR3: TGTGCCAGCAGTTTACGACTAGCGGGAGGGCCCGGGGAGCTGTTTTTT. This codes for CASSLRLAGGPGELFF.

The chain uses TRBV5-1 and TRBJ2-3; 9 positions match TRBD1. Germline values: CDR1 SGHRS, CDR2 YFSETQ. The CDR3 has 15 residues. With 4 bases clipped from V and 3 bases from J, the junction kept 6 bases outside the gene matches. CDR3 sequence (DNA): TGCGCCAGCAGCGGTGGACAGGGGCGGACAGATACGCAGTATTTT. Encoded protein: CASSGGQGRTDTQYF.

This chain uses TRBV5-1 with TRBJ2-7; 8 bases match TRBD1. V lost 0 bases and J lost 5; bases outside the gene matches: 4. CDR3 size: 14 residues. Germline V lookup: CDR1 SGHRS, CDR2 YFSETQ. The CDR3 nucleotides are TGCGCCAGCAGCTTGGTCCAGGGGGCCAACGAGCAGTACTTC. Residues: CASSLVQGANEQYF.

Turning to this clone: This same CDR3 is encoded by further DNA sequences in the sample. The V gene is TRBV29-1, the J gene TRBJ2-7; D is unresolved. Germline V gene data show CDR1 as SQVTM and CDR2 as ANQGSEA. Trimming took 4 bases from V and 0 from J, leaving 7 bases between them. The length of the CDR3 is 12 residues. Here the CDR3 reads CSVVFTSYEQYF. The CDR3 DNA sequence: TGCAGCGTTGTTTTCACCTCCTACGAGCAGTACTTC.

The CDR3 DNA follows: TGCAGCGCTGGGACAGGGGCCCCCTACGAGCAGTACTTC. Translating it yields CSAGTGAPYEQYF. This chain links TRBV29-1 with TRBJ2-7; 10 bases align to TRBD1. V was clipped by 7 bases and J by 2 bases; unmatched bases: 5. Per the germline V gene, CDR1 is SQVTM and CDR2 is ANQGSEA. This CDR3 region has 13 residues.

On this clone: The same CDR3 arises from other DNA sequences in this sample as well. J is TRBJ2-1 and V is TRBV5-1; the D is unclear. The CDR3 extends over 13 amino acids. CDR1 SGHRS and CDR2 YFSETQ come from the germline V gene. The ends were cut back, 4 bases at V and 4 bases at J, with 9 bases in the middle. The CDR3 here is CASSPTGYNEQFF. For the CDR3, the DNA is TGCGCCAGCAGCCCAACTGGGTACAATGAGCAGTTCTTC.

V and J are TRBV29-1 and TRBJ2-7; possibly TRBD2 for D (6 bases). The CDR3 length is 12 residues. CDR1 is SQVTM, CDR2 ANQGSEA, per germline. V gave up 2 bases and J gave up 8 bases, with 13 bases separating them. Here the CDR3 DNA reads TGCAGCGTTGAAAGGGCGGAGGGGAAGCAGTACTTC. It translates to CSVERAEGKQYF.

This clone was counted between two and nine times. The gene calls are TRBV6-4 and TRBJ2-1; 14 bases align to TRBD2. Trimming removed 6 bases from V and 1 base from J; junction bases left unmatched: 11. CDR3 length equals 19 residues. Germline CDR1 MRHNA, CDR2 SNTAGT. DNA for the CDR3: TGTGCCAGCAGCCTGACTAGCGGGAGGGCGCCGGGTTCCTACAATGAGCAGTTCTTC. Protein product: CASSLTSGRAPGSYNEQFF.

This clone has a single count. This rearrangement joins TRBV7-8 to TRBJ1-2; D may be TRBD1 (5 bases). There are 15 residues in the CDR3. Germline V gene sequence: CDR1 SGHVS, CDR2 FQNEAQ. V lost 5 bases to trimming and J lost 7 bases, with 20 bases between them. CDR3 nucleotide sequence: TGTGCCAGCAGCCCCACCGACAGAGGCCTAGGTGGCTACACCTTC. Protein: CASSPTDRGLGGYTF.

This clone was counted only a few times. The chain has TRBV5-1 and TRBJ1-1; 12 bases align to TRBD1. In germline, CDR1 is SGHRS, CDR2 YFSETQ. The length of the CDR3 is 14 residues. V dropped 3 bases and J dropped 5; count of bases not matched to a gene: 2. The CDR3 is CASSWDRGRTEAFF. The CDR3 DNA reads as TGCGCCAGCAGCTGGGACAGGGGGCGGACTGAAGCTTTCTTT.

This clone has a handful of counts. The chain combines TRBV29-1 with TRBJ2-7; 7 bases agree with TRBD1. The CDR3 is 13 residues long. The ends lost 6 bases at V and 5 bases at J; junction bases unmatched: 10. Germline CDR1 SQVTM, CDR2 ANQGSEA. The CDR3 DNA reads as TGCAGCGTCAATGACAGGGAAGCCCACGAGCAGTACTTC. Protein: CSVNDREAHEQYF.

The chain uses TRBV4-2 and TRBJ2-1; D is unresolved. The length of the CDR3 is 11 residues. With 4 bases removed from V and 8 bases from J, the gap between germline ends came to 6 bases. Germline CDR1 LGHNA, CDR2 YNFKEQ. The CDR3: CASSLRDEQFF. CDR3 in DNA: TGTGCCAGCAGCCTTAGAGATGAGCAGTTCTTC.

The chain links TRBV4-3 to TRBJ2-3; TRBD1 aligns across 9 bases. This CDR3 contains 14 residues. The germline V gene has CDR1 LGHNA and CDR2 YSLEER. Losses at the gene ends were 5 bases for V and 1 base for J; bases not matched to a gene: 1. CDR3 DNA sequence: TGCGCCAGCAGCTGGACAGGGGGCACAGATACGCAGTATTTT. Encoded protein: CASSWTGGTDTQYF.

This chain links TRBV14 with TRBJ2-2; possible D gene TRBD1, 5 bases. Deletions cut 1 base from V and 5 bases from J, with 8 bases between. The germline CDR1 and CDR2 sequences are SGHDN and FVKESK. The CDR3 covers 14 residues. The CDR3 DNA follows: TGTGCCAGCAGCCAAGCCAGGGTTACCGGGGAGCTGTTTTTT. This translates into CASSQARVTGELFF.

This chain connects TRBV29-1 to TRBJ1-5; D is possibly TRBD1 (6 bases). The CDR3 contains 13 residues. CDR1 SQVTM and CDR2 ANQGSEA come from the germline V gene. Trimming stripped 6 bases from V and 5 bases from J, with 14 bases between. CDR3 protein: CSVKLSGDQPQHF. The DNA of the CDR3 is TGCAGCGTCAAACTATCAGGGGATCAGCCCCAGCATTTT.

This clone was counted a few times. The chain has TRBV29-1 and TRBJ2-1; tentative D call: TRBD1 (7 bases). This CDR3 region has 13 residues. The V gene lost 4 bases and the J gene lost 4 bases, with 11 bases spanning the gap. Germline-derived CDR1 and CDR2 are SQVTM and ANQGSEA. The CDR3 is CSVATGRYNEQFF. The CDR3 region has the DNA TGCAGCGTTGCGACAGGGAGGTACAATGAGCAGTTCTTC.

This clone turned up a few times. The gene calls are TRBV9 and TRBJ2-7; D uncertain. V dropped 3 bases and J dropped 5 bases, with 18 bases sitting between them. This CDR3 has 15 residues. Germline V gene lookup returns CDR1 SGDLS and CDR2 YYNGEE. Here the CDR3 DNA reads TGTGCCAGCAGCGCTGGGTCCGTGGCTAGTCACGAGCAGTACTTC. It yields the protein CASSAGSVASHEQYF.

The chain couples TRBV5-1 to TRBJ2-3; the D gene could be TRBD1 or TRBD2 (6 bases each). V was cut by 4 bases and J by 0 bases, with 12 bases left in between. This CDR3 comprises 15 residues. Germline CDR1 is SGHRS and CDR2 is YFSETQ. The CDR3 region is CASSAGTTSTDTQYF. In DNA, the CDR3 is TGCGCCAGCAGCGCGGGGACAACTAGCACAGATACGCAGTATTTT.